This T cell receptor (beta chain) originates from a study of T cell responses to AZD1222 COVID-19 vaccine. Clones were read by immunoSEQ multiplex PCR, and TCRdb kept only the in-frame ones, dropping some. This table has 80,000 to 100,000 clones, about 90% appearing once. Study-wide results and limits: Samples come after the peak T cell response, not at day 14.

Germline assignment: CDR1 KGHSH and CDR2 LQKENI. CDR3 length: 12 amino acids. V was pared by 0 bases and J by 7 bases, with 6 bases between. About this clone: The antigen is not known.

The receptor's source is an adult who received the AZD1222 COVID-19 vaccine. V is TRBV18 and J is TRBJ1-2; D is unclear. Sequences were derived from peripheral blood, sampled 28 days after the second AZD1222 dose. The chain's CDR3 is CASSPPVGGYTF. The CDR3 DNA reads as TGTGCCAGCTCACCACCGGTAGGTGGCTACACCTTC.